Listed below are T cell receptor beta chains from one sample, sequenced in a study of blood T cell repertoires in COVID-19. The assay was immunoSEQ multiplex PCR, and TCRdb's table has in-frame clones only and misses some. The repertoire includes approximately 180,000 clones, 88% of them detected once, and 3.5% to 4.5% sits in the top ten. The sequenced sample consisted of peripheral blood. The receptors were sampled from a human donor in a cohort sampled during active COVID-19. Each CDR3 is given with its conserved first and last residue. The order of the fields is clone size, J gene, V gene, D gene, CDR3 protein, CDR3 DNA. A D gene is named only where the DNA matches it firmly. Clone size is not always given. Where it is, it says once, few, many or a class for expanded clones.

abundance: few
j_gene: TRBJ2-7
v_gene: TRBV6-2/TRBV6-3
d_gene: TRBD2
CDR3aa: CASSPVTSGTYEQYF
CDR3nt: TGTGCCAGCAGCCCTGTGACTAGCGGCACCTACGAGCAGTACTTC

abundance: NA
j_gene: TRBJ2-7
v_gene: TRBV2
d_gene: TRBD1
CDR3aa: CASSTYLGTVNYEQYF
CDR3nt: TGTGCCAGCAGTACTTACCTCGGGACAGTCAACTACGAGCAGTACTTC

abundance: few
j_gene: TRBJ2-5
v_gene: TRBV20-1
d_gene: NA
CDR3aa: CSASSRWETQYF
CDR3nt: TGCAGTGCTAGTTCTCGGTGGGAGACCCAGTACTTC

abundance: NA
j_gene: TRBJ2-3
v_gene: TRBV28
d_gene: TRBD2
CDR3aa: CASSFDSEREGTDTQYF
CDR3nt: TGTGCCAGCAGTTTTGATTCTGAGCGGGAGGGCACAGATACGCAGTATTTT

abundance: NA
j_gene: TRBJ2-3
v_gene: TRBV7-2
d_gene: NA
CDR3aa: CASSHRPTISTDTQYF
CDR3nt: TGTGCCAGCAGCCACCGACCTACTATTAGCACAGATACGCAGTATTTT

abundance: NA
j_gene: TRBJ2-7
v_gene: TRBV2
d_gene: NA
CDR3aa: CASSEARGLTYEQYF
CDR3nt: TGTGCCAGCAGTGAAGCCAGGGGCCTCACCTACGAGCAGTACTTC

abundance: NA
j_gene: TRBJ2-7
v_gene: TRBV13
d_gene: NA
CDR3aa: CASSLRRDTYEQYF
CDR3nt: TGTGCCAGCAGCTTACGTCGGGATACCTACGAGCAGTACTTC

abundance: NA
j_gene: TRBJ2-3
v_gene: TRBV10-3
d_gene: TRBD2
CDR3aa: CAIRMGGVTDTQYF
CDR3nt: TGTGCCATCAGGATGGGGGGGGTCACAGATACGCAGTATTTT

abundance: few
j_gene: TRBJ1-1
v_gene: TRBV7-8
d_gene: TRBD1
CDR3aa: CASSLTTGDTEAFF
CDR3nt: TGTGCCAGCAGCCTCACGACAGGGGACACTGAAGCTTTCTTT

abundance: NA
j_gene: TRBJ1-5
v_gene: TRBV2
d_gene: NA
CDR3aa: CASSEAAGEQPQHF
CDR3nt: TGTGCCAGCAGTGAAGCGGCAGGGGAGCAGCCCCAGCATTTT

abundance: NA
j_gene: TRBJ2-1
v_gene: TRBV10-2
d_gene: NA
CDR3aa: CASSDLGLVSNEQFF
CDR3nt: TGCGCCAGCAGTGACTTGGGCCTCGTTAGCAATGAGCAGTTCTTC

abundance: NA
j_gene: TRBJ2-7
v_gene: TRBV7-2
d_gene: TRBD1
CDR3aa: CASSLAATGALYEQYF
CDR3nt: TGTGCCAGCAGCTTAGCTGCGACAGGGGCACTCTACGAGCAGTACTTC

abundance: NA
j_gene: TRBJ2-4
v_gene: TRBV6-6
d_gene: NA
CDR3aa: CASSPAGWVKNIQYF
CDR3nt: TGTGCCAGCAGCCCCGCAGGGTGGGTCAAAAACATTCAGTACTTC

abundance: NA
j_gene: TRBJ2-3
v_gene: TRBV7-9
d_gene: NA
CDR3aa: CASSLGDTGRDTQYF
CDR3nt: TGTGCCAGCAGCTTAGGAGACACTGGGAGAGATACGCAGTATTTT

abundance: once
j_gene: TRBJ2-7
v_gene: TRBV6-6
d_gene: TRBD2
CDR3aa: CASSWSGGQSYEQYF
CDR3nt: TGTGCCAGCAGTTGGTCGGGAGGCCAATCCTACGAGCAGTACTTC

abundance: NA
j_gene: TRBJ2-7
v_gene: TRBV4-1
d_gene: TRBD1
CDR3aa: CASSQGQGGPYEQYF
CDR3nt: TGCGCCAGCAGCCAAGGACAGGGGGGGCCCTACGAGCAGTACTTC

abundance: NA
j_gene: TRBJ2-1
v_gene: TRBV9
d_gene: NA
CDR3aa: CASSVGGGNEQFF
CDR3nt: TGTGCCAGCAGCGTAGGCGGCGGGAATGAGCAGTTCTTC

abundance: NA
j_gene: TRBJ1-2
v_gene: TRBV10-3
d_gene: TRBD1
CDR3aa: CAISVTGTEYGYTF
CDR3nt: TGTGCCATCAGTGTTACCGGGACAGAGTATGGCTACACCTTC

abundance: NA
j_gene: TRBJ2-3
v_gene: TRBV5-5
d_gene: TRBD1
CDR3aa: CASSFYLGQGDQDTQYF
CDR3nt: TGTGCCAGCAGCTTTTACCTGGGACAGGGGGATCAAGATACGCAGTATTTT

abundance: few
j_gene: TRBJ1-2
v_gene: TRBV9
d_gene: NA
CDR3aa: CASSGLRDTHLAYGYTF
CDR3nt: TGTGCCAGCAGCGGGCTCCGGGACACACATCTCGCATATGGCTACACCTTC

abundance: NA
j_gene: TRBJ2-7
v_gene: TRBV18
d_gene: NA
CDR3aa: CASSPLGGSVGEQYF
CDR3nt: TGTGCCAGCTCACCACTAGGAGGGTCCGTTGGCGAGCAGTACTTC

abundance: NA
j_gene: TRBJ1-6
v_gene: TRBV19
d_gene: TRBD1
CDR3aa: CASSQPTGDSPLHF
CDR3nt: TGTGCCAGTAGCCAGCCCACAGGGGATTCACCCCTCCACTTT

abundance: NA
j_gene: TRBJ1-2
v_gene: TRBV7-9
d_gene: NA
CDR3aa: CASSYGQNYGYTF
CDR3nt: TGTGCCAGCAGCTACGGACAGAACTATGGCTACACCTTC